The sequence of this T cell receptor beta chain was determined in a study of shared clonotypes between healthy human individuals. Study in general: In total, the donors were two women and a few men aged 18 to 49.

Germline V lookup: CDR1 SGHRS, CDR2 YFSETQ. Germline trimming cut 2 bases from V and 1 base from J; bases unmatched to any gene: 2. This CDR3 comprises 14 residues. TCRdb's copy holds only in-frame clones and misses some; the assay was immunoSEQ multiplex PCR. Here the sample spans more than 450,000 clones, around 79% being singletons. Without sorting, samples used around 100 million PBMCs for genomic DNA. This TCR derives from a middle-aged woman in good health. Some clones in this sample may be carry-over from other donors' samples. This rearrangement joins TRBV5-1 to TRBJ2-5, with 7 positions matching TRBD2. The specimen sequenced was PBMCs. For the CDR3, the DNA is TGCGCCAGCAGCTTCCGACTAGCCCAAGAGACCCAGTACTTC. The encoded protein is CASSFRLAQETQYF.